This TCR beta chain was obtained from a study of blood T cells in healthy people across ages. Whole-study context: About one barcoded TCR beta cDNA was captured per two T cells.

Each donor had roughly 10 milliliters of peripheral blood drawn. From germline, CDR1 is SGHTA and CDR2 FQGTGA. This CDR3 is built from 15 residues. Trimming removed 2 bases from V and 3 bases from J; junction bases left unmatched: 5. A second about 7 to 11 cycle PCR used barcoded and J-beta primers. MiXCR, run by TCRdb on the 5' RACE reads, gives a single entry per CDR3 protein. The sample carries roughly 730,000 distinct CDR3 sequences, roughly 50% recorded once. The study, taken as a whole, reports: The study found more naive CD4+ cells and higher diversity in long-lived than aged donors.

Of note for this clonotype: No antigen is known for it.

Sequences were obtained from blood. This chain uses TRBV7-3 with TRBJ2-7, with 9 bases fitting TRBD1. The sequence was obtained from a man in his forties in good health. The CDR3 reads CASSLGDRAFYEQYF. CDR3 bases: TGTGCCAGCAGCTTAGGGGACAGGGCGTTCTACGAGCAGTACTTC.